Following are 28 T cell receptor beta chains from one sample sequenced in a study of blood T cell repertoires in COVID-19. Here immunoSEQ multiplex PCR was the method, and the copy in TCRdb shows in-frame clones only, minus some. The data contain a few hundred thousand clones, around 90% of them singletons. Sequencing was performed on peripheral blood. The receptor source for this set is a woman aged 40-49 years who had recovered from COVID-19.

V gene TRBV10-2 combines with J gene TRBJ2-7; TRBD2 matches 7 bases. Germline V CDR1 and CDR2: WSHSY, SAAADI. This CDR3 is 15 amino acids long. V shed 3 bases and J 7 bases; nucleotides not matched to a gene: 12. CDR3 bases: TGCGCCAGCAGTGATAGGACGCGGGGGTCCGGGGAGCAGTACTTC. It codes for CASSDRTRGSGEQYF.

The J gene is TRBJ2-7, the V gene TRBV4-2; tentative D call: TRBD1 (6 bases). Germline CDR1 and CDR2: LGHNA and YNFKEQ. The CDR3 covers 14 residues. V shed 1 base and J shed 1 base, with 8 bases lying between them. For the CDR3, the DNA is TGTGCCAGCAGCCAAGGAGGACAGTCCTACGAGCAGTACTTC. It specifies CASSQGGQSYEQYF.

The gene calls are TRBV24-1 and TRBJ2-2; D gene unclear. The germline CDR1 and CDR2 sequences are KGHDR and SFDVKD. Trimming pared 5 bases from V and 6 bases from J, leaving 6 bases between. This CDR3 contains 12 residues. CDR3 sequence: CATSGRSGELFF. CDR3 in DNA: TGTGCCACCAGTGGGCGGTCCGGGGAGCTGTTTTTT.

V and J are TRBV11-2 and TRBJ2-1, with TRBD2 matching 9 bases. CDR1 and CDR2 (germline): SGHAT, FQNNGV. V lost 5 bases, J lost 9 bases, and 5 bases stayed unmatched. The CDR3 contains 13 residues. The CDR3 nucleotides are TGTGCCAGCAGCCCACAGCGGGAGGTTGAGCAGTTCTTC. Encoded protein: CASSPQREVEQFF.

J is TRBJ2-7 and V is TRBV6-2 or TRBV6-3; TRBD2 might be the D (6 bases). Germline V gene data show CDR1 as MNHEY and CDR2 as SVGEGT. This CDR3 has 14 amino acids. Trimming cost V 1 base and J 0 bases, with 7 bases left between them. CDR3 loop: CASSYFGSSYEQYF. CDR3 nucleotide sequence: TGTGCCAGCAGTTACTTCGGGAGCTCCTACGAGCAGTACTTC.

CDR3 DNA sequence: TGTGCCAGCAGTTTATCCGGGGGGATCTACTCTAGCAATCAGCCCCAGCATTTT. Protein product: CASSLSGGIYSSNQPQHF. The chain is built from TRBV27 and TRBJ1-5; D may be TRBD1 (5 bases). This CDR3 is built from 18 residues. Trimming took off 0 bases at V and 0 bases at J, with 15 bases between the two ends. Germline V gives CDR1 MNHEY, CDR2 SMNVEV (reference sequence).

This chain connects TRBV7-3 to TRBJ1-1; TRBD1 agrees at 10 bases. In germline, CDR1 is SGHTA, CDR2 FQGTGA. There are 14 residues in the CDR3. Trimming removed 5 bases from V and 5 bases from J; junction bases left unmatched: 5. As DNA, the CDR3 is TGTGCCAGCAGCCGGGACAGGGGCGGAACTGAAGCTTTCTTT. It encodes CASSRDRGGTEAFF.

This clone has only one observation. The CDR3 sequence: CASSQPPPLRNEKLFF. The DNA of the CDR3 is TGCGCCAGCAGCCAACCACCGCCTTTGAGGAATGAAAAACTGTTTTTT. This chain joins TRBV4-1 and TRBJ1-4; unclear D gene. V shed 2 bases and J shed 5 bases, with 15 bases lying between them. Germline loops: CDR1 MGHRA, CDR2 YSYEKL. The CDR3 has 16 residues.

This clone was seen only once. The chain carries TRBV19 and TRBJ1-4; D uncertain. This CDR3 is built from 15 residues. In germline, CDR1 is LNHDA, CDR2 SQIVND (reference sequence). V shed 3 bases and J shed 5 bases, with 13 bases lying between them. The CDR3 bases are TGTGCCAGTAGTATTCCGCCAGGCCTCAATGAAAAACTGTTTTTT. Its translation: CASSIPPGLNEKLFF.

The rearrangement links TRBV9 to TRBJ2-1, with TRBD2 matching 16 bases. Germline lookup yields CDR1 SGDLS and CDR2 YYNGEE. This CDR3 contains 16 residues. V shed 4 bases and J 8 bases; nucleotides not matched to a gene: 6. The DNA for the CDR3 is TGTGCCAGCAGCCTTTCCGGGACTAGCGGGAGGGATGAGCAGTTCTTC. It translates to CASSLSGTSGRDEQFF.

The CDR3 DNA follows: TGTGCCAGCAGTCCTAATCGGGGGACCCAGTACTTC. This sequence encodes CASSPNRGTQYF. J is TRBJ2-5 and V is TRBV27; D is perhaps TRBD2 (5 bases). This CDR3 comprises 12 residues. CDR1 and CDR2 from the germline V gene are MNHEY and SMNVEV (reference sequence). The V end was cut by 5 bases, the J end by 7 bases, with 11 bases between.

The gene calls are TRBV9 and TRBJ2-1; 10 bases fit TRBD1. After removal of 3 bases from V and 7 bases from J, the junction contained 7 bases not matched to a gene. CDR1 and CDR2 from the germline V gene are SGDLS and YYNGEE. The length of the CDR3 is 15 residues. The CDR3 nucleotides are TGTGCCAGCAGCGCCGGGACAGGGGTCGGGAATGAGCAGTTCTTC. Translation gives CASSAGTGVGNEQFF.

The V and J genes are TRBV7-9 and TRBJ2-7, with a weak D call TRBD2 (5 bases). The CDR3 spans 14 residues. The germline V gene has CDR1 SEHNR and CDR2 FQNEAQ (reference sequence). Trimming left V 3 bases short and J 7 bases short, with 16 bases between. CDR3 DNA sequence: TGTGCCAGCAGCTTGAGCGGTTCCACTTGGGAGCAGTACTTC. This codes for CASSLSGSTWEQYF.

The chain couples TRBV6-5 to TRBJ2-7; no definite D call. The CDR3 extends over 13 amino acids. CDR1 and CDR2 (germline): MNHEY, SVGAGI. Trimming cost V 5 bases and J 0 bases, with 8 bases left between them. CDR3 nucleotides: TGTGCCAGCAGTCAGGTCAGCTCCTACGAGCAGTACTTC. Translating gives CASSQVSSYEQYF.

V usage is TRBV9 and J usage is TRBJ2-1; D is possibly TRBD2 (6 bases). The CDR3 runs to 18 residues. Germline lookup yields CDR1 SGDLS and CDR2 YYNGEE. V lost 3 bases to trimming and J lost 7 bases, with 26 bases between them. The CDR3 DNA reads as TGTGCCAGCAGCGCCCCCGATACCCCCGGGAGTAATCGGAATGAGCAGTTCTTC. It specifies CASSAPDTPGSNRNEQFF.

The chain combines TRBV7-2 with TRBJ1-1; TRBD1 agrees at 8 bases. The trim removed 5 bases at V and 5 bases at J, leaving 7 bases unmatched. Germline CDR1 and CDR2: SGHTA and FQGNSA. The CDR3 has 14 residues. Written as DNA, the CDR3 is TGTGCCAGCAGCCCGACAGGGGTAGCGACTGAAGCTTTCTTT. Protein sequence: CASSPTGVATEAFF.

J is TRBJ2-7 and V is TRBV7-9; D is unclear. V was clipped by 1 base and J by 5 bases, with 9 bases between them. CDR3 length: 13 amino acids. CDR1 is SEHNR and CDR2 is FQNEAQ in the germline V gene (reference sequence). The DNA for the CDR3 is TGTGCCAGCAGCTTAGAACAGAACAACGAGCAGTACTTC. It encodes CASSLEQNNEQYF.

The CDR3 nucleotides are TGTGCCAGCAGATGGGACAGCCGGGAAGCTTTCTTT. It codes for CASRWDSREAFF. The chain uses TRBV5-4 and TRBJ1-1, with 7 bases lining up with TRBD1. The length of the CDR3 is 12 residues. Germline V lookup: CDR1 SGHNT, CDR2 YYREEE (reference sequence). J was trimmed by 8 bases and V by 5 bases; bases with no gene match: 6.

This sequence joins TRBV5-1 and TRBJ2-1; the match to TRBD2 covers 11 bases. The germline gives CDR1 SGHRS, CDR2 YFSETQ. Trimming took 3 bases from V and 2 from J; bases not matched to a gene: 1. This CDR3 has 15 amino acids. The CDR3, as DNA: TGCGCCAGCAGCTCGACTAGCGGGGCCTACAATGAGCAGTTCTTC. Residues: CASSSTSGAYNEQFF. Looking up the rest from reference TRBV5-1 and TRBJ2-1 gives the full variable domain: KAGVTQTPRYLIKTRGQQVTLSCSPISGHRSVSWYQQTPGQGLQFLFEYFSETQRNKGNFPGRFSGRQFSNSRSEMNVSTLELGDSALYLCASSSTSGAYNEQFFGPGTRLTVL.

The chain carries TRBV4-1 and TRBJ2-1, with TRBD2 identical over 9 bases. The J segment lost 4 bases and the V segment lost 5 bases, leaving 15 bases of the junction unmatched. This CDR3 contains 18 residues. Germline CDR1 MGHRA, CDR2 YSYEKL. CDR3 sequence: CASSRIGTSFSRYNEQFF. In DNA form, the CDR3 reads TGCGCCAGCAGCAGGATCGGGACTAGCTTCTCCAGGTACAATGAGCAGTTCTTC.

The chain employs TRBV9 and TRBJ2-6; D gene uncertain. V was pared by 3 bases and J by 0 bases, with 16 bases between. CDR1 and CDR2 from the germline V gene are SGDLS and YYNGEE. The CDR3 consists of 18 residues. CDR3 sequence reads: CASSDRITETSGANVLTF. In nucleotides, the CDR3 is TGTGCCAGCAGCGATCGCATTACAGAGACCTCTGGGGCCAACGTCCTGACTTTC. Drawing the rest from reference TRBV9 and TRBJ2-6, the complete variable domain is DSGVTQTPKHLITATGQRVTLRCSPRSGDLSVYWYQQSLDQGLQFLIQYYNGEERAKGNILERFSAQQFPDLHSELNLSSLELGDSALYFCASSDRITETSGANVLTFGAGSRLTVL.

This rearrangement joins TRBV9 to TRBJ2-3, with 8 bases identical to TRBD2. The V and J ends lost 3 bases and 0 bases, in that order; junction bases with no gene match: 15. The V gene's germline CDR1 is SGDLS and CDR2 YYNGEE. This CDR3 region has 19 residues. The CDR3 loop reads CASSARGGVQGTSTDTQYF. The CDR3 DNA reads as TGTGCCAGCAGCGCCCGGGGGGGGGTACAGGGAACTAGCACAGATACGCAGTATTTT.

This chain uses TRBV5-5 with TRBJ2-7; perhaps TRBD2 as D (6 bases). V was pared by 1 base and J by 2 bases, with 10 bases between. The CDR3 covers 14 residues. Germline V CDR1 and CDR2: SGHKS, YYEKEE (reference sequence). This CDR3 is CASSLYGGAYEQYF. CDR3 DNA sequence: TGTGCCAGCAGCTTGTACGGAGGGGCCTACGAGCAGTACTTC.

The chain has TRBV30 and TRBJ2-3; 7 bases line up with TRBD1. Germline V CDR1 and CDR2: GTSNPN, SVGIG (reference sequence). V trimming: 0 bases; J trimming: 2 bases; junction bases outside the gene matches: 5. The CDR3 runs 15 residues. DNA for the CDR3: TGTGCCTGGAGTGTACGTAGGGGGCCCACAGATACGCAGTATTTT. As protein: CAWSVRRGPTDTQYF.

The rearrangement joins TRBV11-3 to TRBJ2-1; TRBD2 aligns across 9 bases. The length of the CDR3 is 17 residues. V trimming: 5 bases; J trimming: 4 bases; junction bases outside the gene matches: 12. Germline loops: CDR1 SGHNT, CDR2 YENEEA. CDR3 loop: CASSPREGGRGYNEQFF. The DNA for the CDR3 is TGTGCCAGCAGCCCCCGGGAAGGCGGGAGGGGGTACAATGAGCAGTTCTTC.

CDR3 residues: CASSRGTSGEVDTQYF. The CDR3 DNA reads TGTGCCAGCAGCCGAGGGACTAGCGGGGAGGTAGATACGCAGTATTTT. The chain has TRBV7-9 and TRBJ2-3; 13 positions match TRBD2. CDR1 and CDR2 (germline): SEHNR, FQNEAQ (reference sequence). The CDR3 contains 16 residues. V was clipped by 5 bases and J by 5 bases; unmatched bases: 7.

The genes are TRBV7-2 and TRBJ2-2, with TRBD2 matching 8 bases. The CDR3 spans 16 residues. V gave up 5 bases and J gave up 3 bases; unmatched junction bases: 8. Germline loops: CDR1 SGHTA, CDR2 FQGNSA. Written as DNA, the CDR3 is TGTGCCAGCAGCATGAACAGCGGGAGTTACACCGGGGAGCTGTTTTTT. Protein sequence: CASSMNSGSYTGELFF. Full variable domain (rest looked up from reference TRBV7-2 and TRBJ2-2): GAGVSQSPSNKVTEKGKDVELRCDPISGHTALYWYRQSLGQGLEFLIYFQGNSAPDKSGLPSDRFSAERTGGSVSTLTIQRTQQEDSAVYLCASSMNSGSYTGELFFGEGSRLTVL.

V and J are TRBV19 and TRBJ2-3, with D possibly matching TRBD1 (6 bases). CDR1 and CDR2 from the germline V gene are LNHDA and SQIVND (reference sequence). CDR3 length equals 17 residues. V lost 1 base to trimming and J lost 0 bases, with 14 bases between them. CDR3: CASSIALWQGSTDTQYF. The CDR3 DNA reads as TGTGCCAGTAGTATAGCTCTCTGGCAGGGGAGCACAGATACGCAGTATTTT.